This TCR beta chain came from a study of T cells after yellow fever vaccination. From the 5' RACE reads, TCRdb called clonotypes with MiXCR, one entry per CDR3 protein. The profile shows hundreds of thousands of distinct CDR3 sequences, about 9.9% of them singletons. Germline values: CDR1 LGHDT, CDR2 YNNKEL (reference sequence). There are 13 residues in the CDR3. Trimming removed 3 bases at V and 8 bases at J, with 13 bases between. The chain uses TRBV3-1 and TRBJ1-2; D not resolved. Specimen: PBMCs, collected on the day of the first yellow fever vaccination. The receptor's source is a man aged 18 to 29 who received the YFV17D yellow fever vaccine. The CDR3 is CASSQSELGGYTF. The CDR3 nucleotides read TGTGCCAGCAGCCAGTCTGAACTGGGAGGCTACACCTTC.